This T cell receptor beta chain was documented in a study of CD8 T cells in Susac syndrome. The germline V gene has CDR1 SGHAT and CDR2 FQNNGV. There are 17 residues in the CDR3. Trimming cost V 5 bases and J 2 bases, with 21 bases left between them. RNA was extracted with the RNeasy kit, and a quantity of roughly 0.5 to 1 ug was reverse transcribed using random hexamers. Via MiXCR, TCRdb re-called the immunoSEQ multiplex PCR reads, giving one row per CDR3 protein. The repertoire includes around 170,000 distinct CDR3 sequences, 90% to 97% of them detected once, and about 0.12% sits in the top ten. This receptor was identified in a human donor with Susac syndrome. This chain uses TRBV11-2 with TRBJ2-5, with a weak D call TRBD1 (6 bases). What was sequenced was CD4+ T cells from PBMCs. The CDR3 protein is CASSHLGYRVVQETQYF. CDR3 nucleotides: TGTGCCAGCAGCCACCTGGGGTACAGGGTGGTTCAAGAGACCCAGTACTTC.